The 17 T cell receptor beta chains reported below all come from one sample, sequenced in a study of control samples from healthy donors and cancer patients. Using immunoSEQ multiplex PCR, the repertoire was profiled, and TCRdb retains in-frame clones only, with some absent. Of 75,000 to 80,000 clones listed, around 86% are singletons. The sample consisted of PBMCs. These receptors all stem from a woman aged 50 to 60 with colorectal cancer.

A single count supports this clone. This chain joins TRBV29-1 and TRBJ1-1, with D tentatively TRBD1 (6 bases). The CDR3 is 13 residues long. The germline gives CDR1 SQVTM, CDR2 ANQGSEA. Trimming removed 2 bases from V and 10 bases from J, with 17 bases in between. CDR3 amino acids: CSVEIGRGAVAFF. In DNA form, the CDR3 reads TGCAGCGTTGAAATCGGGCGGGGGGCAGTAGCTTTCTTT.

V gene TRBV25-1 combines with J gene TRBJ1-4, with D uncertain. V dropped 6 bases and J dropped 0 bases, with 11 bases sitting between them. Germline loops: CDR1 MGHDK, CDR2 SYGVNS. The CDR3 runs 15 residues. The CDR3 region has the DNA TGTGCCAGCAGCCCTCGGTCCGCAACTAATGAAAAACTGTTTTTT. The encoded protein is CASSPRSATNEKLFF. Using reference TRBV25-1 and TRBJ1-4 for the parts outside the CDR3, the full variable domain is EADIYQTPRYLVIGTGKKITLECSQTMGHDKMYWYQQDPGMELHLIHYSYGVNSTEKGDLSSESTVSRIRTEHFPLTLESARPSHTSQYLCASSPRSATNEKLFFGSGTQLSVL.

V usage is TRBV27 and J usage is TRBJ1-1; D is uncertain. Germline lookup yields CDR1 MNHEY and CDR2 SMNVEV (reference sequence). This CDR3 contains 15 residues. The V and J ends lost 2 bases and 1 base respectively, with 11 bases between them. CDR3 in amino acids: CASSLMSAGNTEAFF. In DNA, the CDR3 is TGTGCCAGCAGTTTAATGAGTGCCGGGAACACTGAAGCTTTCTTT.

CDR3 DNA: TGTGCCAGCAGCCAAGAGGCAGGGGGAGAAAAACTGTTTTTT. As protein: CASSQEAGGEKLFF. The chain has TRBV4-2 and TRBJ1-4, with 7 positions matching TRBD1. The V segment lost 0 bases and the J segment 8 bases; nucleotides outside the gene matches: 3. The CDR3 covers 14 residues. Germline lookup yields CDR1 LGHNA and CDR2 YNFKEQ.

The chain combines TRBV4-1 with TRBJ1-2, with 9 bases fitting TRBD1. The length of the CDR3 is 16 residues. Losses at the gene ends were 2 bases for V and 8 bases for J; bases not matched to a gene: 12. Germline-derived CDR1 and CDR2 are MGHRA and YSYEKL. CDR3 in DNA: TGCGCCAGCAGCCAAACTCGGGACAGGGACACGCGGGGCTACACCTTC. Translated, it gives CASSQTRDRDTRGYTF.

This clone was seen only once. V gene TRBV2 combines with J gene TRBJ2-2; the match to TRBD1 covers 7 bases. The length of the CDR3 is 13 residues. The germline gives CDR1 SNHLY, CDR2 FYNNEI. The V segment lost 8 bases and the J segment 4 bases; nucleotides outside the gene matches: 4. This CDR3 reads CASRTGPTGELFF. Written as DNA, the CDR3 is TGTGCCAGCCGGACAGGCCCCACCGGGGAGCTGTTTTTT.

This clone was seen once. CDR3: CACKSWDRPRNTEAFF. The CDR3 DNA reads TGTGCCTGTAAATCCTGGGACAGGCCTCGGAACACTGAAGCTTTCTTT. The rearrangement uses TRBV30 and TRBJ1-1; TRBD1 aligns across 8 bases. The CDR3 totals 16 residues. Germline V gives CDR1 GTSNPN, CDR2 SVGIG (reference sequence). V dropped 6 bases and J dropped 1; count of bases not matched to a gene: 13.

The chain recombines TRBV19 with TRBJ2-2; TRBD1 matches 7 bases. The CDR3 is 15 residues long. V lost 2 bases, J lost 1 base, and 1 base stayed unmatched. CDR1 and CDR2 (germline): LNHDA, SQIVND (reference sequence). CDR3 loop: CASSIRGRNTGELFF. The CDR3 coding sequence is TGTGCCAGTAGTATAAGGGGGCGGAACACCGGGGAGCTGTTTTTT.

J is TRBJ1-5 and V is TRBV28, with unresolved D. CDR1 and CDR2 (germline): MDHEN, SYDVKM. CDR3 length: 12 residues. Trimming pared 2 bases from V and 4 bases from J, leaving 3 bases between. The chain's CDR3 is CASSLGNQPQHF. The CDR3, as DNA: TGTGCCAGCAGTTTAGGTAATCAGCCCCAGCATTTT. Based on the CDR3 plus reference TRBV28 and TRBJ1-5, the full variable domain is DVKVTQSSRYLVKRTGEKVFLECVQDMDHENMFWYRQDPGLGLRLIYFSYDVKMKEKGDIPEGYSVSREKKERFSLILESASTNQTSMYLCASSLGNQPQHFGDGTRLSIL.

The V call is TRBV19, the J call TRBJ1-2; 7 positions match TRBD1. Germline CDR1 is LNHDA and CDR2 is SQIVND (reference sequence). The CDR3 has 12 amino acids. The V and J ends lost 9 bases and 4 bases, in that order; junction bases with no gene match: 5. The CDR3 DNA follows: TGTGCCAGCCGCTGGGACAGCTATGGCTACACCTTC. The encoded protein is CASRWDSYGYTF.

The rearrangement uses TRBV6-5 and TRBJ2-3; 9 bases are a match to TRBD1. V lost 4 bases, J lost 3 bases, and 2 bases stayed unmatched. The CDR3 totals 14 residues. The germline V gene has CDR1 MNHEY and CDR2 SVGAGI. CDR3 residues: CASSSGQGTDTQYF. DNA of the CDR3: TGTGCCAGCAGTTCTGGACAGGGGACAGATACGCAGTATTTT.

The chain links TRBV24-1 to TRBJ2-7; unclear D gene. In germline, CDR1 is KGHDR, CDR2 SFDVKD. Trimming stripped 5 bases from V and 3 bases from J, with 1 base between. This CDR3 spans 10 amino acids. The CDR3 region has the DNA TGTGCCACCAGTGTCTACGAGCAGTACGTC. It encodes CATSVYEQYV.

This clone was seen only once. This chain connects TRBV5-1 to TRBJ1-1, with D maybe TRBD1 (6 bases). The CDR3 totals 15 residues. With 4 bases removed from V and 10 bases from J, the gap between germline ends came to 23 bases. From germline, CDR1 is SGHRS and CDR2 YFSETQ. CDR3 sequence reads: CASSSPGTSGVGAFF. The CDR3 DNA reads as TGCGCCAGCAGCAGTCCCGGGACATCGGGGGTAGGAGCTTTCTTT.

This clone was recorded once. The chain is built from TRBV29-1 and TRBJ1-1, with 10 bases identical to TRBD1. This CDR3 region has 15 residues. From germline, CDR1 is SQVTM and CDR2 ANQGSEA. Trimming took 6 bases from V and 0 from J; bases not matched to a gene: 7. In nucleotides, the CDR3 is TGCAGCGTGACCCGGACAGGGGGTGTGAACACTGAAGCTTTCTTT. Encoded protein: CSVTRTGGVNTEAFF. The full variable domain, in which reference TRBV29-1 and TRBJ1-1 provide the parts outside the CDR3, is SAVISQKPSRDICQRGTSLTIQCQVDSQVTMMFWYRQQPGQSLTLIATANQGSEATYESGFVIDKFPISRPNLTFSTLTVSNMSPEDSSIYLCSVTRTGGVNTEAFFGQGTRLTVV.

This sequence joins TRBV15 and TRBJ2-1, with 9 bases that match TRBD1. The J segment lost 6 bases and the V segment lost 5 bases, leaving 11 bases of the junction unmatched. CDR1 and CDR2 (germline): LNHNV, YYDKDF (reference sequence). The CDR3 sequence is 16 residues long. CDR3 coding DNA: TGTGCCACCAGCGGATTGGACAGGGGTATTATCAATGAGCAGTTCTTC. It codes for CATSGLDRGIINEQFF.

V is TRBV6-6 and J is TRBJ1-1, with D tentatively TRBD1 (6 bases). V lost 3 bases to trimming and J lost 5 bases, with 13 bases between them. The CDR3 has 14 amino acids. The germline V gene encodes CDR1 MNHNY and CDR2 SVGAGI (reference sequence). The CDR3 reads CASSYVGARTEAFF. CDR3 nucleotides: TGTGCCAGCAGTTATGTGGGGGCACGTACTGAAGCTTTCTTT.

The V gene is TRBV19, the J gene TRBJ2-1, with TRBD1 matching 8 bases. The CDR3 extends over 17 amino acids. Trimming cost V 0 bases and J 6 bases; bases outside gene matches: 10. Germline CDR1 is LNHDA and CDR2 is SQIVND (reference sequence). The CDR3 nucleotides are TGTGCCAGTAGTATAGATCGAGCAGGGGGCTTCGCCAATGAGCAGTTCTTC. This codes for CASSIDRAGGFANEQFF.